This T cell receptor (beta chain) was observed in a study of T-cell reconstitution after alpha-beta-depleted transplantation in children. V was clipped by 5 bases and J by 3 bases, with 17 bases between them. CDR3 length: 15 residues. Looked up from germline, CDR1 is DFQATT and CDR2 is SNEGSKA (reference sequence). General study results and limits: A year post-transplant, T-cell counts and diversity derived mostly from newly produced T cells. The high TCRbeta diversity at day 60 in some patients came from surviving recipient T cells and thymic progenitors.

Turning to this clonotype: The target antigen is unknown.

Unique molecular identifiers were built into the TCRbeta library. One entry per CDR3 protein, called by TCRdb with MiXCR from the PCR reads. The table lists about 900,000 distinct CDR3 sequences, about 29% of them singletons. The receptor was derived from a boy under two years old who had a stem cell transplant for SCID, so the T cells may come from the graft donor. The sample consisted of PBMCs, mostly from graft donor cells, taken 360 days after TCRalphabeta/CD19-depleted stem cell transplant. V is TRBV20-1 and J is TRBJ1-5; D uncertain. The CDR3 DNA sequence: TGCAGTGCTCGAACCTCCGGGCAGGTCAATCAGCCCCAGCATTTT. Protein product: CSARTSGQVNQPQHF.